The rows below give T cell receptor beta chains drawn from one sample of a study of T cell clones after liver transplantation. Profiling relied on immunoSEQ multiplex PCR, and the TCRdb table lists in-frame clones only, not all of them. The profile shows about 99,000 clones, 82% of them singletons. Here the sequenced sample was CD4+ T cells from blood, taken before liver transplant. Receptors were obtained from a human donor who received a liver transplant. Each CDR3 is given with its conserved first and last residue. The order of the fields is clone size, D gene, V gene, J gene, CDR3 protein, CDR3 DNA. The D gene is left open where the match is weak. A row's size may be missing; if present it is once, few, many or a size class.

clone size: -; D gene: TRBD2; V gene: TRBV5-1; J gene: TRBJ2-2; CDR3 protein: CASSSGTRALTGELFF; CDR3 DNA: TGCGCCAGCAGCTCCGGGACTAGGGCCCTCACCGGGGAGCTGTTTTTT
clone size: -; D gene: -; V gene: TRBV25-1; J gene: TRBJ2-5; CDR3 protein: CAREEGAQETQYF; CDR3 DNA: TGTGCCAGGGAAGAGGGAGCCCAAGAGACCCAGTACTTC
clone size: -; D gene: TRBD2; V gene: TRBV4-3; J gene: TRBJ2-3; CDR3 protein: CASSQTERGGLADTQYF; CDR3 DNA: TGCGCCAGCAGCCAGACCGAGCGGGGGGGCCTCGCAGATACGCAGTATTTT
clone size: few; D gene: -; V gene: TRBV19; J gene: TRBJ1-5; CDR3 protein: CASSRGGGASNQPQHF; CDR3 DNA: TGTGCCAGTAGTAGGGGAGGGGGTGCTAGCAATCAGCCCCAGCATTTT
clone size: -; D gene: -; V gene: TRBV29-1; J gene: TRBJ1-2; CDR3 protein: CSARTPSNYGYTF; CDR3 DNA: TGCAGCGCCCGGACACCGAGTAACTATGGCTACACCTTC
clone size: once; D gene: TRBD2; V gene: TRBV19; J gene: TRBJ2-7; CDR3 protein: CASSAGQRGLSYEQYF; CDR3 DNA: TGTGCCTCCTCCGCAGGGCAGCGGGGACTTTCCTACGAGCAGTACTTC
clone size: -; D gene: -; V gene: TRBV19; J gene: TRBJ1-3; CDR3 protein: CASSTTGHSGNTIYF; CDR3 DNA: TGTGCCAGTAGTACCACAGGGCACTCTGGAAACACCATATATTTT
clone size: -; D gene: TRBD1; V gene: TRBV7-8; J gene: TRBJ2-7; CDR3 protein: CASRSDRGFTYEQYF; CDR3 DNA: TGTGCCAGCAGATCCGACAGGGGGTTTACCTACGAGCAGTACTTC
clone size: -; D gene: -; V gene: TRBV4-2; J gene: TRBJ1-5; CDR3 protein: CASSQERISAGNQPQHF; CDR3 DNA: TGTGCCAGCAGCCAAGAGAGGATTAGCGCCGGCAATCAGCCCCAGCATTTT
clone size: -; D gene: TRBD1; V gene: TRBV29-1; J gene: TRBJ1-3; CDR3 protein: CSVVGGQGSGNTIYF; CDR3 DNA: TGCAGCGTTGTAGGAGGACAGGGGTCTGGAAACACCATATATTTT
clone size: many; D gene: -; V gene: TRBV27; J gene: TRBJ1-1; CDR3 protein: CASSFTVNTEAFF; CDR3 DNA: TGTGCCAGCAGTTTTACGGTGAACACTGAAGCTTTCTTT
clone size: -; D gene: TRBD2; V gene: TRBV5-4; J gene: TRBJ2-1; CDR3 protein: CASSLGGLAGGAYNEQFF; CDR3 DNA: TGTGCCAGCAGCTTGGGGGGACTAGCGGGAGGGGCCTACAATGAGCAGTTCTTC
clone size: -; D gene: -; V gene: TRBV10-3; J gene: TRBJ2-7; CDR3 protein: CAIRSSAGTYEQYF; CDR3 DNA: TGTGCCATCAGGTCGTCGGCAGGGACCTACGAGCAGTACTTC
clone size: -; D gene: TRBD1; V gene: TRBV11-1; J gene: TRBJ1-2; CDR3 protein: CASSLTMTGRSGYTF; CDR3 DNA: TGTGCCAGCAGCTTAACCATGACAGGGAGGTCTGGCTACACCTTC
clone size: once; D gene: -; V gene: TRBV5-1; J gene: TRBJ2-1; CDR3 protein: CASSSEAGAYNEQFF; CDR3 DNA: TGCGCCAGCAGCTCGGAGGCAGGGGCCTACAATGAGCAGTTCTTC
clone size: -; D gene: -; V gene: TRBV18; J gene: TRBJ2-5; CDR3 protein: CASSHRAAAETQYF; CDR3 DNA: TGTGCCAGCTCACATCGGGCCGCTGCAGAGACCCAGTACTTC
clone size: -; D gene: -; V gene: TRBV7-9; J gene: TRBJ2-2; CDR3 protein: CALGLPSNTGELFF; CDR3 DNA: TGTGCCCTTGGACTGCCATCGAACACCGGGGAGCTGTTTTTT
clone size: -; D gene: TRBD2; V gene: TRBV5-4; J gene: TRBJ2-5; CDR3 protein: CASSLGSGGARETQYF; CDR3 DNA: TGTGCCAGCAGCTTGGGTAGCGGGGGGGCGAGGGAGACCCAGTACTTC